The entry below describes one T cell receptor beta chain. Its antigen remains unknown. The data stem from a study of monozygotic twins with inflammatory bowel disease. Study findings and constraints: Immunosuppressive treatments were not uniform, and this may have added variability to patient repertoires. IBD patients exhibited fewer clonotypes shared with other individuals than healthy twins, particularly with disease activity.

For every TCR library, approximately 4,000 ng of total RNA was used. TCRdb re-analyzed the 5' RACE reads; it lists each CDR3 protein once, without DNA. The sample table includes just over 300,000 distinct CDR3 sequences. The blood volume drawn from each donor was approximately 2.5 ml. Germline V gene lookup returns CDR1 SQVTM and CDR2 ANQGSEA. This CDR3 spans 11 amino acids. The source is a human donor with ulcerative colitis or Crohn's disease, or a healthy co-twin of an affected twin (not recorded which). The rearrangement joins TRBV29-1 to TRBJ2-3. Material for sequencing was blood. The CDR3 sequence: CSVDLSDTQYF.